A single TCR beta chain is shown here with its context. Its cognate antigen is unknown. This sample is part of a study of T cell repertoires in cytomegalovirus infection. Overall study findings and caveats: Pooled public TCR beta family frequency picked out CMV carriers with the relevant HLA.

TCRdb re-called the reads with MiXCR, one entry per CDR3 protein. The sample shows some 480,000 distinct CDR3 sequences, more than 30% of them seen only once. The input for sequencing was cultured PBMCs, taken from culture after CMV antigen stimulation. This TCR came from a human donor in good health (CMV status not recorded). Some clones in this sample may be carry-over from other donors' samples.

CDR3 residues: CASSPRPGLAGGHEQFF. CDR3 DNA sequence: TGTGCCAGCAGCCCCAGACCGGGACTAGCGGGAGGTCATGAGCAGTTCTTC. The V and J genes are TRBV7-2 and TRBJ2-1; TRBD2 aligns across 15 bases. This CDR3 comprises 17 residues. Germline-derived CDR1 and CDR2 are SGHTA and FQGNSA. V shed 5 bases, J shed 8 bases, and the junction held 10 bases outside the gene matches.